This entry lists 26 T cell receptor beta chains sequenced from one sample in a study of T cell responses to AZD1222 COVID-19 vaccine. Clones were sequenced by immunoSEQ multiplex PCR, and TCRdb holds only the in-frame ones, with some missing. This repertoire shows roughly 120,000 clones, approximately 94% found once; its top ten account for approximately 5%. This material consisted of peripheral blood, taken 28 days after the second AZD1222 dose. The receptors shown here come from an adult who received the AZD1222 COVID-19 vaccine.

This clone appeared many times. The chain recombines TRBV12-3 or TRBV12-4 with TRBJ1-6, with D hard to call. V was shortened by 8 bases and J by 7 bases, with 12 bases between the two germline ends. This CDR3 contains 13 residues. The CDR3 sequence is CASLGYPNSPLHF. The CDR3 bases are TGTGCCAGCCTAGGGTACCCGAATTCACCCCTCCACTTT.

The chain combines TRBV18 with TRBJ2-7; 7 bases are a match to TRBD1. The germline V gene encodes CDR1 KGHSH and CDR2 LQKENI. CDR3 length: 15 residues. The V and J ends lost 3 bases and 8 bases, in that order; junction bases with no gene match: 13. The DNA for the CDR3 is TGTGCCAGCTCACCTACGGTGGACAGGAGCCTCCAGCAGTACTTC. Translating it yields CASSPTVDRSLQQYF.

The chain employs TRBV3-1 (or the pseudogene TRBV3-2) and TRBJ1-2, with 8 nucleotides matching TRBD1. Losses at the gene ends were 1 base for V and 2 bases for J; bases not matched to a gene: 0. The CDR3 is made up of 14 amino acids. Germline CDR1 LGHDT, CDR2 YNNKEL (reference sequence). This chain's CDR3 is CASSQGDRNYGYTF. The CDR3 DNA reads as TGTGCCAGCAGCCAAGGGGACAGGAACTATGGCTACACCTTC.

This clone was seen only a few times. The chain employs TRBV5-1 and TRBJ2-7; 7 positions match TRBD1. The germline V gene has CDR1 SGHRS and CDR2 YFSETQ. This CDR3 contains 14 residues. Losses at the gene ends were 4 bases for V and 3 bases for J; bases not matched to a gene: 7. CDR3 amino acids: CASSPWDSNYEQYF. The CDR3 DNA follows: TGCGCCAGCAGCCCCTGGGACAGTAACTACGAGCAGTACTTC.

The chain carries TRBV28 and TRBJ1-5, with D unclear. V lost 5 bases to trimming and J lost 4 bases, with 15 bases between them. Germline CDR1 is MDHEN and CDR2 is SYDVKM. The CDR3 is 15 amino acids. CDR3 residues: CASSQGRMVNQPQHF. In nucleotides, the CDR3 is TGTGCCAGCAGTCAAGGGAGGATGGTGAATCAGCCCCAGCATTTT.

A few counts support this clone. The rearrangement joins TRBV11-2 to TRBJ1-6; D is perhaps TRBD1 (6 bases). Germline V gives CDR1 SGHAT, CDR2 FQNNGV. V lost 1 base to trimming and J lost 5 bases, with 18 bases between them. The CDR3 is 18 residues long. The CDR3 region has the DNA TGTGCCAGCAGCTTAGGGGGTTTTGGGGGGCCAGATAATTCACCCCTCCACTTT. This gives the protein CASSLGGFGGPDNSPLHF.

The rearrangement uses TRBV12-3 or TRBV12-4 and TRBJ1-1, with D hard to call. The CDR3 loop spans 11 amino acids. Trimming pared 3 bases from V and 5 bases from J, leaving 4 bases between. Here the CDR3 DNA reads TGTGCCAGCAGTTTCGGTACTGAAGCTTTCTTT. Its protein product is CASSFGTEAFF.

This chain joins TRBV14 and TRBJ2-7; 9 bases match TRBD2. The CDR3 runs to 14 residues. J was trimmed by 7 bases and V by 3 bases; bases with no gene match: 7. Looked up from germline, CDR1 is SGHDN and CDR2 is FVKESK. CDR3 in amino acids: CASSQAGGAEEQYF. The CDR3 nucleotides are TGTGCCAGCAGCCAGGCGGGGGGGGCCGAAGAGCAGTACTTC. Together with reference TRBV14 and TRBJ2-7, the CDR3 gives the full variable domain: EAGVTQFPSHSVIEKGQTVTLRCDPISGHDNLYWYRRVMGKEIKFLLHFVKESKQDESGMPNNRFLAERTGGTYSTLKVQPAELEDSGVYFCASSQAGGAEEQYFGPGTRLTVT.

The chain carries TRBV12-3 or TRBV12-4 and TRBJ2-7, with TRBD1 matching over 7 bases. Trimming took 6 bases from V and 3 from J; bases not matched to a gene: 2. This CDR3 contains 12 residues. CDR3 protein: CASSWDSYEQYF. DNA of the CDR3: TGTGCCAGCAGCTGGGACAGCTACGAGCAGTACTTC.

CDR3 in DNA: TGTGCCAGTAGTATTGGGACCGGGGAGCTGTTTTTT. This sequence encodes CASSIGTGELFF. V is TRBV19 and J is TRBJ2-2; D unclear. Trimming shortened V by 3 bases and J by 5 bases, and 4 bases separated the two germline ends. The CDR3 loop spans 12 amino acids. CDR1 and CDR2 from the germline V gene are LNHDA and SQIVND (reference sequence).

CDR3 sequence (DNA): TGTGCCAGCATTTTACTTTTCTCCTACGAGCAGTACTTC. Amino acids: CASILLFSYEQYF. This rearrangement joins TRBV11-1 to TRBJ2-7; D is unclear. Germline-derived CDR1 and CDR2 are SGHAT and FQDESV (reference sequence). V gave up 7 bases and J gave up 0 bases, with 10 bases separating them. The CDR3 runs to 13 residues.

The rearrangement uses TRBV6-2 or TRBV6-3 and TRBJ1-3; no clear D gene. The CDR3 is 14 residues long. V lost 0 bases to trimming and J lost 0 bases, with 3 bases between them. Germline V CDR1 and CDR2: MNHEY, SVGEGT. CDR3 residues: CASSYSFSGNTIYF. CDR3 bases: TGTGCCAGCAGTTACTCGTTCTCTGGAAACACCATATATTTT.

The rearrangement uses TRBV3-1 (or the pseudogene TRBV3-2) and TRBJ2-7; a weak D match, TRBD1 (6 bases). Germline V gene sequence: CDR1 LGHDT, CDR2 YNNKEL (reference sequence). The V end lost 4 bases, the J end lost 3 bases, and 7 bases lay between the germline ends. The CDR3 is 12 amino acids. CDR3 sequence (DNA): TGTGCCAGCAGCCCGGACAGCTACGAGCAGTACTTC. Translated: CASSPDSYEQYF.

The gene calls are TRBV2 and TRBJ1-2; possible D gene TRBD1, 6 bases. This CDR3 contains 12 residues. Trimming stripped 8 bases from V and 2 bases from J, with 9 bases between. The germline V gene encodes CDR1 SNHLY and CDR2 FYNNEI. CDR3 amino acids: CASGGVNYGYTF. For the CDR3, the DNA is TGTGCCAGCGGGGGCGTCAACTATGGCTACACCTTC.

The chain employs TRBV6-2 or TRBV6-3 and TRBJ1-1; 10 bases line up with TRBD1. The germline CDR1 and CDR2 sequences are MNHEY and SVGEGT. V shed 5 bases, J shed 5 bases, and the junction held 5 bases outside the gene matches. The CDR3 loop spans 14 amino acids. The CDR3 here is CASSQTGGWTEAFF. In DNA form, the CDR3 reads TGTGCCAGCAGTCAGACAGGGGGCTGGACTGAAGCTTTCTTT.

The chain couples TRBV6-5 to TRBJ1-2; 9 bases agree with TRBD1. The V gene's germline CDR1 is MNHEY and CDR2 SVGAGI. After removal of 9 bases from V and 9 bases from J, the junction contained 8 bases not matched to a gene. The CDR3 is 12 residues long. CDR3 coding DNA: TGTGCCAGTAGACAGGGGGATAGTAGCTACACCTTC. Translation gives CASRQGDSSYTF.

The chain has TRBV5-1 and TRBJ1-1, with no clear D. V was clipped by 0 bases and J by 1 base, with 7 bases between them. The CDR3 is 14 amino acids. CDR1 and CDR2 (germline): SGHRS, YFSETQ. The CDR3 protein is CASSLGHPNTEAFF. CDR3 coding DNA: TGCGCCAGCAGCTTGGGACACCCGAACACTGAAGCTTTCTTT.

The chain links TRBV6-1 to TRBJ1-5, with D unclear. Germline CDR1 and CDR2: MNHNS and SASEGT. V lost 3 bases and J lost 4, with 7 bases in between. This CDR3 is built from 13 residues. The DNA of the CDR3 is TGTGCCAGCAGTGAGAGGGTTAATCAGCCCCAGCATTTT. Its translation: CASSERVNQPQHF.

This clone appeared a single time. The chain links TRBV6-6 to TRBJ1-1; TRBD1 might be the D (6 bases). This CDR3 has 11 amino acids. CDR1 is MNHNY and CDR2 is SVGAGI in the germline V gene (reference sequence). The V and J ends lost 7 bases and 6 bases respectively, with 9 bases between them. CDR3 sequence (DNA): TGTGCCAGCAACGGACAGCCTGAAGCTTTCTTT. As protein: CASNGQPEAFF.

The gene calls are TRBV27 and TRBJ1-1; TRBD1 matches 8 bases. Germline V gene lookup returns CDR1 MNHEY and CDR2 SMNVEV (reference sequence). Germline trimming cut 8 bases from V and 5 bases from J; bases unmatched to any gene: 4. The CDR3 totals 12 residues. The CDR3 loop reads CASQGTGTEAFF. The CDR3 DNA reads TGTGCCAGCCAGGGGACAGGTACTGAAGCTTTCTTT.

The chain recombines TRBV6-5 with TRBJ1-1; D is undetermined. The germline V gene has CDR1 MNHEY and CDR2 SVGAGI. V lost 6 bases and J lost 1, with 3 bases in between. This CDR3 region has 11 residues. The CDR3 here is CASRGNTEAFF. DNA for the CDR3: TGTGCCAGCAGGGGGAACACTGAAGCTTTCTTT.

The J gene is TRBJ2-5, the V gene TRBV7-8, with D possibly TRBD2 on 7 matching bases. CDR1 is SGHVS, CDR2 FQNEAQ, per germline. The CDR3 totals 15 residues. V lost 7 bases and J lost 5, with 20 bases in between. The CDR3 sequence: CASITPGRGGETQYF. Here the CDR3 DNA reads TGTGCCAGCATAACCCCAGGCAGGGGAGGGGAGACCCAGTACTTC.

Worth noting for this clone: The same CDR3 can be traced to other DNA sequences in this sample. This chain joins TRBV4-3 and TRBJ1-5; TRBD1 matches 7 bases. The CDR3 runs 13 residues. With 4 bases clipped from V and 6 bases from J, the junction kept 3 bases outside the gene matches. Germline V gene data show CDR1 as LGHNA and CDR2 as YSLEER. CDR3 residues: CASSPYRGQPQHF. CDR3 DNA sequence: TGCGCCAGCAGCCCCTACAGGGGTCAGCCCCAGCATTTT.

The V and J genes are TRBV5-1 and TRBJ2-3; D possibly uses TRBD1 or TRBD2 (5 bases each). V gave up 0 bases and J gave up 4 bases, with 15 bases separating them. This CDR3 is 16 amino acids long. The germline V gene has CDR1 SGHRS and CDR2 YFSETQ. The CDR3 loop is CASSLVQGARADTQYF. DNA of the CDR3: TGCGCCAGCAGCTTGGTACAAGGGGCGAGGGCAGATACGCAGTATTTT.

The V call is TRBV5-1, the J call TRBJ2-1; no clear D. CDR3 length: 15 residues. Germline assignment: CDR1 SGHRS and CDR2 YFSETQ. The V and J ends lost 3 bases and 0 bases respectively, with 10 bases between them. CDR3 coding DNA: TGCGCCAGCAGCTGGGGATCGCCCTCCTACAATGAGCAGTTCTTC. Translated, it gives CASSWGSPSYNEQFF.

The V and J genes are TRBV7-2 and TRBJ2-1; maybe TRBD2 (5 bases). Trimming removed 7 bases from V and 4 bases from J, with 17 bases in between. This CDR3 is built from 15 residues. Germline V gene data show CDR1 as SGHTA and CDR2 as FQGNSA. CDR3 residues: CASTSSPVGYNEQFF. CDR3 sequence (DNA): TGTGCCAGCACCTCTAGCCCCGTGGGGTACAATGAGCAGTTCTTC.